This T cell receptor beta chain is from a study of response to subunit inactivated influenza vaccine. Germline V gene data show CDR1 as PRHDT and CDR2 as FYEKMQ (reference sequence). The CDR3 is 15 amino acids. V was cut by 3 bases and J by 3 bases, with 15 bases left in between. Overall study results and limits: The study's authors posited that every seasonal influenza vaccination enlists few new T cells.

Using its own MiXCR run on the RT-PCR reads, TCRdb lists one record per CDR3 protein. Of hundreds of thousands of distinct CDR3 sequences listed, about a sixth are singletons. Remarks on this clonotype: Antigen unknown.

The source of this sequence is a man aged 50 or older who received an inactivated influenza vaccine. The sequencing used PBMCs from blood, collected 12 days after vaccination. The rearrangement links TRBV13 to TRBJ2-7; tentative D call: TRBD1 (6 bases). As DNA, the CDR3 is TGTGCCAGCAGCTTCGACGGACAGAGGATCTACGAGCAGTACTTC. This encodes CASSFDGQRIYEQYF.